This record concerns one T cell receptor beta chain sequence. As yet, its antigen is unknown. Through a sample-barcoded 5' primer and a J-beta primer mix, a second PCR was run for roughly 7 to 11 cycles. A template-switch adaptor that had 12 random nucleotides put a tag on each cDNA molecule. At least 3 million CDR3-containing paired-end reads were obtained per sample. TCRdb reprocessed the 5' RACE reads with MiXCR, giving one entry per CDR3 protein. The sample has about 1,500,000 distinct CDR3 sequences, under 30% seen once; the top ten hold 7% to 9%. Germline V lookup: CDR1 SGDLS, CDR2 YYNGEE. The CDR3 is made up of 15 amino acids. Trimming pared 2 bases from V and 7 bases from J, leaving 16 bases between. This record comes from a study of blood T cells in healthy people across ages. Study outcomes and limitations: In older individuals, TCR beta diversity per million T cells was lower, falling roughly linearly with age.

Researchers report isolating at least 6 million PBMCs per sample. The clonotype was recovered from a woman aged 25 to 39 in good health. Sequencing was carried out using blood. The chain joins TRBV9 to TRBJ2-1; possible D gene TRBD2, 6 bases. The CDR3 spells CASSVLGGTRNEQFF. CDR3 nucleotide sequence: TGTGCCAGCAGCGTGTTGGGGGGTACCCGAAATGAGCAGTTCTTC.